A single sample is the source of the 21 T cell receptor beta chains below, sequenced in a study of T-cell reconstitution after alpha-beta-depleted transplantation in children. Using unique molecular identifiers, the investigators prepared the TCRbeta library. MiXCR was run by TCRdb on the PCR reads, yielding one entry per CDR3 protein. The sample has almost 400,000 distinct CDR3 sequences, approximately 20% seen once. This specimen consisted of PBMCs from the stem cell graft donor, obtained from the stem cell graft. The receptors originated from a human donor who donated a stem cell graft to a child with acute myeloid leukemia.

This clonotype was detected a few times. The V and J genes are TRBV20-1 and TRBJ2-1, with TRBD2 matching 9 bases. The V gene's germline CDR1 is DFQATT and CDR2 SNEGSKA (reference sequence). The CDR3 is 13 residues long. The V gene end was trimmed by 6 bases and the J gene end by 5 bases; junction bases not matched to a gene: 5. CDR3 region: CSAPSSGNNEQFF. The CDR3 DNA reads TGCAGTGCACCATCTAGCGGGAACAATGAGCAGTTCTTC.

In its sample, this clonotype was seen many times. The rearrangement uses TRBV12-3 or TRBV12-4 and TRBJ2-1, with D possibly being TRBD2 (5 bases). This CDR3 spans 11 amino acids. The V gene lost 5 bases and the J gene lost 9 bases, with 8 bases spanning the gap. CDR3 bases: TGTGCCAGCAGTACGGGAATTGAGCAGTTCTTC. It yields the protein CASSTGIEQFF.

This clonotype was observed a handful of times. J is TRBJ2-3 and V is TRBV5-1, with 12 positions matching TRBD2. The CDR3 covers 17 residues. After removal of 4 bases from V and 2 bases from J, the junction contained 8 bases not matched to a gene. Looked up from germline, CDR1 is SGHRS and CDR2 is YFSETQ. The CDR3 spells CASSRKGTSGHTDTQYF. The DNA for the CDR3 is TGCGCCAGCAGCAGAAAAGGGACTAGCGGGCACACAGATACGCAGTATTTT. Full variable domain (missing parts from reference TRBV5-1 and TRBJ2-3): KAGVTQTPRYLIKTRGQQVTLSCSPISGHRSVSWYQQTPGQGLQFLFEYFSETQRNKGNFPGRFSGRQFSNSRSEMNVSTLELGDSALYLCASSRKGTSGHTDTQYFGPGTRLTVL.

This clonotype showed up just a few times. V usage is TRBV25-1 and J usage is TRBJ2-7; the match to TRBD2 covers 9 bases. The CDR3 loop spans 16 amino acids. Germline V lookup: CDR1 MGHDK, CDR2 SYGVNS. The J segment lost 6 bases and the V segment lost 7 bases, leaving 16 bases of the junction unmatched. Written as DNA, the CDR3 is TGTGCCAGCACCCTACGAGGGTGCGGGAGGGCCAGCGAGCAGTACTTC. This gives the protein CASTLRGCGRASEQYF.

The chain recombines TRBV6-1 with TRBJ2-5, with D perhaps matching TRBD1 or TRBD2 (5 bases each). CDR3 length equals 15 residues. Germline CDR1 is MNHNS and CDR2 is SASEGT. V was trimmed by 6 bases and J by 9 bases, leaving 23 bases between them. The CDR3: CASRPTSWVVGAQYF. CDR3 nucleotide sequence: TGTGCCAGCAGACCTACCTCGTGGGTTGTGGGGGCCCAGTACTTC.

This clonotype was counted only a few times. This chain connects TRBV7-8 to TRBJ2-3, with 7 bases that match TRBD2. CDR3 size: 15 residues. CDR1 and CDR2 (germline): SGHVS, FQNEAQ. With V trimmed by 6 bases and J by 6 bases, 12 bases remained unmatched. CDR3 residues: CASRPGRLASDTQYF. CDR3 DNA: TGTGCCAGCAGGCCCGGGAGGCTAGCGTCGGATACGCAGTATTTT.

This clonotype was counted between two and nine times. The chain carries TRBV28 and TRBJ2-3; 13 nucleotides align to TRBD2. Germline lookup yields CDR1 MDHEN and CDR2 SYDVKM. The CDR3 sequence is 17 residues long. The trim removed 7 bases at V and 1 base at J, leaving 8 bases unmatched. In DNA, the CDR3 is TGTGCCAGCACCTTACTAGCGGGAGGGCCGGGCACAGATACGCAGTATTTT. This codes for CASTLLAGGPGTDTQYF.

This clonotype has at least ten counts. This chain connects TRBV12-3 or TRBV12-4 to TRBJ2-7; either TRBD1 or TRBD2 may fit D (7 bases each). The CDR3 loop spans 15 amino acids. The ends were cut back, 7 bases at V and 3 bases at J, with 19 bases in the middle. CDR3 nucleotide sequence: TGTGCCAGCACCCTCGGGGGAGGGGGCTTCTACGAGCAGTACTTC. Residues: CASTLGGGGFYEQYF.

The chain employs TRBV7-2 and TRBJ1-1; 8 nucleotides align to TRBD1. The CDR3 runs 14 residues. Germline values: CDR1 SGHTA, CDR2 FQGNSA. V was clipped by 5 bases and J by 3 bases; unmatched bases: 5. The CDR3 loop is CASSVTGGDTEAFF. CDR3 DNA: TGTGCCAGCAGCGTCACAGGGGGAGACACTGAAGCTTTCTTT.

The chain uses TRBV12-3 or TRBV12-4 and TRBJ2-7; 8 bases line up with TRBD1. V lost 7 bases to trimming and J lost 6 bases; unmatched junction nucleotides: 5. The CDR3 sequence is 12 residues long. The CDR3 loop is CASTPDRGEQYF. CDR3 coding DNA: TGTGCCAGCACCCCAGACAGGGGCGAGCAGTACTTC.

For this clonotype: A read error is likely, as this CDR3 ends without the conserved phenylalanine or tryptophan. The chain uses TRBV20-1 and TRBJ1-1; 8 positions agree with TRBD1. The CDR3 consists of 12 residues. CDR1 is DFQATT and CDR2 is SNEGSKA in the germline V gene (reference sequence). CDR3 nucleotide sequence: TGCAGTGCTAGGGACAGGGACACTGTAGCTTTCTGT. This translates into CSARDRDTVAFC.

This clonotype showed up just a few times. V gene TRBV29-1 combines with J gene TRBJ2-7; possibly TRBD1 for D (6 bases). Per the germline V gene, CDR1 is SQVTM and CDR2 is ANQGSEA. CDR3 length: 13 amino acids. V shed 4 bases and J shed 1 base, with 11 bases lying between them. The CDR3 sequence: CSVGLTGSYEQYF. The CDR3 DNA sequence: TGCAGCGTTGGTTTGACAGGTTCCTACGAGCAGTACTTC.

A few counts support this clonotype. This rearrangement joins TRBV7-3 to TRBJ2-1; 8 bases match TRBD1. V shed 3 bases, J shed 6 bases, and the junction held 10 bases outside the gene matches. Per germline, CDR1 SGHTA and CDR2 FQGTGA. The CDR3 contains 16 residues. CDR3 amino acids: CASSLTGQGATNEQFF. CDR3 nucleotide sequence: TGTGCCAGCAGCTTGACAGGACAGGGCGCAACCAATGAGCAGTTCTTC.

The chain couples TRBV7-9 to TRBJ1-1; TRBD1 matches 8 bases. V lost 7 bases to trimming and J lost 6 bases; unmatched junction nucleotides: 7. Germline CDR1 SEHNR, CDR2 FQNEAQ (reference sequence). There are 13 residues in the CDR3. CDR3 nucleotides: TGTGCCAGCACCCAAGACAGGGGAGCTGAAGCTTTCTTT. Translation: CASTQDRGAEAFF.

The rearrangement uses TRBV12-3 or TRBV12-4 and TRBJ2-5; TRBD2 aligns across 12 bases. The CDR3 covers 17 residues. V was clipped by 5 bases and J by 3 bases; unmatched bases: 10. CDR3 DNA: TGTGCCAGCAGTGAACGTAGACTAGCGGGAGTTAAAGAGACCCAGTACTTC. As protein: CASSERRLAGVKETQYF.

The chain's CDR3 is CASSLSAGVPYEQYF. Written as DNA, the CDR3 is TGTGCCAGCAGTTTATCGGCAGGGGTCCCCTACGAGCAGTACTTC. The V call is TRBV27, the J call TRBJ2-7; TRBD1 is a possible D gene (6 bases). V lost 0 bases and J 2 bases, leaving 11 bases between the germline ends. Per the germline V gene, CDR1 is MNHEY and CDR2 is SMNVEV (reference sequence). This CDR3 contains 15 residues.

Many counts were recorded for this clonotype. This chain joins TRBV29-1 and TRBJ1-6, with D possibly matching TRBD1 (5 bases). The V end lost 4 bases, the J end lost 5 bases, and 9 bases lay between the germline ends. Germline CDR1 SQVTM, CDR2 ANQGSEA. CDR3 length: 13 amino acids. CDR3 protein: CSVAWGDNSPLHF. The CDR3 DNA follows: TGCAGCGTTGCGTGGGGGGATAATTCACCCCTCCACTTT.

This clonotype was detected many times. The rearrangement joins TRBV20-1 to TRBJ2-2, with unresolved D. Germline-derived CDR1 and CDR2 are DFQATT and SNEGSKA (reference sequence). The CDR3 totals 15 residues. Trimming shortened V by 1 base and J by 3 bases, and 12 bases separated the two germline ends. The CDR3 reads CSARGWADDTGELFF. For the CDR3, the DNA is TGCAGTGCTAGAGGCTGGGCCGATGACACCGGGGAGCTGTTTTTT.

This clonotype was recorded at least ten times. The chain uses TRBV28 and TRBJ1-2; D is possibly TRBD1 (5 bases). The CDR3 is 14 amino acids. V was pared by 1 base and J by 7 bases, with 13 bases between. Germline CDR1 MDHEN, CDR2 SYDVKM. CDR3 bases: TGTGCCAGCAGTTTATTCTTCAGGACACCTGGCTACACCTTC. Protein: CASSLFFRTPGYTF.

The V gene is TRBV28, the J gene TRBJ2-2; no reliable D call. CDR3 length: 13 residues. V lost 2 bases, J lost 4 bases, and 5 bases lay in between. The germline gives CDR1 MDHEN, CDR2 SYDVKM. Here the CDR3 DNA reads TGTGCCAGCAGTTTAGCACGCACCGGGGAGCTGTTTTTT. Its protein is CASSLARTGELFF.

This clonotype has more than one count but fewer than ten. V usage is TRBV29-1 and J usage is TRBJ2-3, with 11 bases matching TRBD2. V was clipped by 3 bases and J by 2 bases; unmatched bases: 4. In germline, CDR1 is SQVTM, CDR2 ANQGSEA. The CDR3 length is 15 residues. The DNA of the CDR3 is TGCAGCGTTGAGGGACTAGCGGACTTCACAGATACGCAGTATTTT. Translation: CSVEGLADFTDTQYF.